A single sample gave rise to the 17 T cell receptor beta chains below, sequenced in a study of T cell responses to AZD1222 COVID-19 vaccine. Generated by immunoSEQ multiplex PCR, the TCRdb table keeps only in-frame clones and is missing some. This repertoire shows 73,000 or so clones, roughly four fifths found once; its top ten account for roughly 5%. This sample comprised peripheral blood, obtained on day 0 of AZD1222 vaccination. The receptors were gathered from an adult in good health.

This chain uses TRBV19 with TRBJ1-5; 7 bases are a match to TRBD1. Trimming cost V 3 bases and J 0 bases; bases outside gene matches: 2. The CDR3 contains 15 residues. Germline V gives CDR1 LNHDA, CDR2 SQIVND (reference sequence). CDR3 bases: TGTGCCAGTAGTATGTGGGACAGTAGCAATCAGCCCCAGCATTTT. Translating it yields CASSMWDSSNQPQHF.

The rearrangement uses TRBV7-3 and TRBJ1-1, with 8 bases fitting TRBD1. This CDR3 region has 14 residues. Per germline, CDR1 SGHTA and CDR2 FQGTGA. V lost 5 bases, J lost 1 base, and 3 bases stayed unmatched. The CDR3: CASSRTGSNTEAFF. The CDR3, as DNA: TGTGCCAGCAGCCGGACAGGGTCGAACACTGAAGCTTTCTTT.

The chain is built from TRBV7-9 and TRBJ2-5; the match to TRBD2 covers 12 bases. Germline V gives CDR1 SEHNR, CDR2 FQNEAQ (reference sequence). There are 14 residues in the CDR3. V trimming: 6 bases; J trimming: 5 bases; junction bases outside the gene matches: 4. DNA of the CDR3: TGTGCCAGCAGGCGGACTAGCGGGGCGGAGACCCAGTACTTC. Translation gives CASRRTSGAETQYF.

This clone has just one count. This chain uses TRBV19 with TRBJ1-6, with D tentatively TRBD1 (6 bases). Germline CDR1 reads LNHDA; CDR2 reads SQIVND (reference sequence). The CDR3 loop spans 16 amino acids. Trimming stripped 10 bases from V and 0 bases from J, with 16 bases between. The CDR3 here is CANLDRLSSYNSPLHF. In nucleotides, the CDR3 is TGTGCCAACCTCGACAGGTTGAGCTCCTATAATTCACCCCTCCACTTT.

The chain carries TRBV9 and TRBJ1-4; possible D gene TRBD1, 6 bases. This CDR3 comprises 16 residues. Trimming removed 6 bases from V and 5 bases from J, with 20 bases in between. Germline CDR1 reads SGDLS; CDR2 reads YYNGEE. CDR3 loop: CASNSFGGGVNEKLFF. CDR3 nucleotide sequence: TGTGCCAGCAACTCCTTCGGCGGGGGCGTGAATGAAAAACTGTTTTTT.

CDR3 protein: CASSQRLAGGTITDTQYF. The CDR3 DNA reads TGTGCCAGCAGTCAACGTCTAGCGGGGGGGACAATCACAGATACGCAGTATTTT. The chain joins TRBV25-1 to TRBJ2-3; 12 nucleotides match TRBD2. J was trimmed by 2 bases and V by 5 bases; bases with no gene match: 11. Germline V gene lookup returns CDR1 MGHDK and CDR2 SYGVNS. The CDR3 is 18 amino acids.

This clone has just one count. The chain links TRBV19 to TRBJ1-5; weak D call: TRBD1 (5 bases). Germline V CDR1 and CDR2: LNHDA, SQIVND (reference sequence). V lost 1 base, J lost 4 bases, and 17 bases lay in between. The length of the CDR3 is 17 residues. The CDR3 reads CASSIAGTGAGNQPQHF. CDR3 bases: TGTGCCAGTAGTATAGCCGGGACGGGCGCGGGGAATCAGCCCCAGCATTTT.

The chain has TRBV3-1 (or the pseudogene TRBV3-2) and TRBJ2-7, with 8 bases fitting TRBD2. The CDR3 is 16 amino acids. Germline V lookup: CDR1 LGHDT, CDR2 YNNKEL (reference sequence). J was trimmed by 0 bases and V by 0 bases; bases with no gene match: 4. The DNA of the CDR3 is TGTGCCAGCAGCCAAGAACAACTAGCGGTCTCCTACGAGCAGTACTTC. Amino acids: CASSQEQLAVSYEQYF.

This clone was observed a handful of times. The chain is built from TRBV7-6 and TRBJ2-1, with 8 bases that match TRBD1. J gave up 0 bases and V 5 bases, and 6 bases lay outside the gene matches. This CDR3 is built from 16 residues. In germline, CDR1 is SGHVS, CDR2 FNYEAQ. The CDR3 region is CASSLGTGVSYNEQFF. The CDR3 bases are TGTGCCAGCAGCCTAGGGACAGGCGTCTCCTACAATGAGCAGTTCTTC.

The V call is TRBV29-1, the J call TRBJ2-7; no definite D call. Trimming took off 2 bases at V and 4 bases at J, with 12 bases between the two ends. CDR1 is SQVTM, CDR2 ANQGSEA, per germline. This CDR3 spans 13 amino acids. CDR3 sequence (DNA): TGCAGCGTTGAATCGGATGCAGGTTACGAGCAGTACTTC. The encoded protein is CSVESDAGYEQYF.

This chain joins TRBV7-9 and TRBJ1-1; a weak D match, TRBD1 (6 bases). Trimming cost V 4 bases and J 0 bases, with 9 bases left between them. The CDR3 sequence is 14 residues long. Germline lookup yields CDR1 SEHNR and CDR2 FQNEAQ (reference sequence). DNA for the CDR3: TGTGCCAGCAGCTCCAGGGGATTGAACACTGAAGCTTTCTTT. Its protein is CASSSRGLNTEAFF.

This clone was counted a few times. V and J are TRBV4-1 and TRBJ2-1; D gene ambiguous. Trimming stripped 0 bases from V and 4 bases from J, with 10 bases between. In germline, CDR1 is MGHRA, CDR2 YSYEKL. The CDR3 has 15 residues. The CDR3 reads CASSQEGGGYNEQFF. The CDR3 nucleotides are TGCGCCAGCAGCCAAGAGGGTGGCGGTTACAATGAGCAGTTCTTC.

Only one count was recorded for this clone. The J gene is TRBJ2-7, the V gene TRBV13; D remains unclear. Germline V gene data show CDR1 as PRHDT and CDR2 as FYEKMQ (reference sequence). The CDR3 consists of 13 residues. Trimming cost V 5 bases and J 7 bases, with 15 bases left between them. The CDR3 DNA sequence: TGTGCCAGCAGCCTCCTTTTAGCCGATGAGCAGTACTTC. Translated, it gives CASSLLLADEQYF.

V usage is TRBV3-1 (or the pseudogene TRBV3-2) and J usage is TRBJ1-3, with D maybe TRBD1 (5 bases). V lost 4 bases, J lost 2 bases, and 12 bases lay in between. The CDR3 totals 15 residues. From germline, CDR1 is LGHDT and CDR2 YNNKEL (reference sequence). DNA for the CDR3: TGTGCCAGCAGCCCCGGGACCATACCTGGAAACACCATATATTTT. Encoded protein: CASSPGTIPGNTIYF.

The chain couples TRBV7-9 to TRBJ1-1, with D perhaps TRBD1 (5 bases). Germline CDR1 is SEHNR and CDR2 is FQNEAQ (reference sequence). The V gene lost 1 base and the J gene lost 5 bases, with 11 bases spanning the gap. The CDR3 covers 14 residues. In DNA form, the CDR3 reads TGTGCCAGCAGCTTAGAAGGGGTAGGAACTGAAGCTTTCTTT. Translation gives CASSLEGVGTEAFF.

The rearrangement links TRBV7-3 to TRBJ2-3; 9 nucleotides align to TRBD1. Per germline, CDR1 SGHTA and CDR2 FQGTGA. The V gene end was trimmed by 4 bases and the J gene end by 2 bases; junction bases not matched to a gene: 4. The CDR3 spans 15 residues. CDR3: CASSSRQGDTDTQYF. The CDR3 DNA follows: TGTGCCAGCAGCTCAAGACAGGGGGACACAGATACGCAGTATTTT. Full variable domain (rest looked up from reference TRBV7-3 and TRBJ2-3): GAGVSQTPSNKVTEKGKYVELRCDPISGHTALYWYRQSLGQGPEFLIYFQGTGAADDSGLPNDRFFAVRPEGSVSTLKIQRTERGDSAVYLCASSSRQGDTDTQYFGPGTRLTVL.

The chain links TRBV6-5 to TRBJ1-6, with D perhaps TRBD1 (6 bases). CDR1 is MNHEY, CDR2 SVGAGI, per germline. The CDR3 sequence is 15 residues long. V lost 6 bases, J lost 6 bases, and 15 bases lay in between. The CDR3, as DNA: TGTGCCAGCAGGCCCGGGACACCGGCTAATTCACCCCTCCACTTT. Protein: CASRPGTPANSPLHF.